The rows below give T cell receptor beta chains drawn from one sample of a study of identical twins. TCRdb re-called the 5' RACE reads with MiXCR, one entry per CDR3 protein. The sample includes 450,000 or so distinct CDR3 sequences, approximately 18% of them seen just once. The source material was naive T cells sorted from blood. These receptors were collected from a man in his forties or fifties in good health. CDR3s include the opening cysteine and the closing phenylalanine or tryptophan. D genes are given only for firm matches. Clone size is stated in some rows and not others, as once, few, many or a class when expanded.

.,TRBV12-3/TRBV12-4,.,TRBJ2-7,TGTGCCAGCAGTTTTCATGTATACGAGCAGTACTTC,CASSFHVYEQYF
TRBD2,TRBV9,few,TRBJ2-1,TGTGCCAGCAGCGTAGCTAAGGGGACTAGCGGGAGAGAGCAGTTCTTC,CASSVAKGTSGREQFF
.,TRBV20-1,.,TRBJ1-5,TGCAGTGCTACCCTAAGCACAGGCAATCAGCCCCAGCATTTT,CSATLSTGNQPQHF
TRBD1,TRBV10-3,many,TRBJ2-7,TGTGCCATCAGTAAGGGGACAGGATACGAGCAGTACTTC,CAISKGTGYEQYF
TRBD2,TRBV6-1,many,TRBJ2-1,TGTGCCAGCAAGGTAGCGGGAGTCGACTCCTACAATGAGCAGTTCTTC,CASKVAGVDSYNEQFF
TRBD2,TRBV5-1,many,TRBJ2-7,TGCGCCTCCAAAACAGGCGGGGGTGGGGAGCAGTACTTC,CASKTGGGGEQYF
.,TRBV7-9,few,TRBJ2-7,TGTGCCAGCAGCAGCACTAACCTGTTCTCCTACGAGCAGTACTTC,CASSSTNLFSYEQYF
.,TRBV18,.,TRBJ2-2,TGTGCCAGCTCACCACCGGGGGTTGGTTCCAAGAACACCGGGGAGCTGTTTTTT,CASSPPGVGSKNTGELFF
.,TRBV6-2/TRBV6-3,.,TRBJ2-5,TGTGCCAGCAGTCCAGTCGGTGGGTGGTACCAAACAGGAGGGACTTTCCAAGAGACCCAGTACTTC,CASSPVGGWYQTGGTFQETQYF
.,TRBV29-1,many,TRBJ2-7,TGCAGCGTTGAAGAGCGGGACAGTTCCTACGAGCAGTACTTC,CSVEERDSSYEQYF
TRBD1,TRBV9,.,TRBJ1-1,TGTGCCAGCAGCCCTCCGGACAGGGGGCTGAACACTGAAGCTTTCTTT,CASSPPDRGLNTEAFF
TRBD1,TRBV7-2,many,TRBJ2-7,TGTGCCAGCAGCCGCGGGACAGGGTTCTACGAGCAGTACTTC,CASSRGTGFYEQYF
TRBD1,TRBV20-1,few,TRBJ2-2,TGCAGTGCGATGAGACAGGGGGGGACCGGGGAGCTGTTTTTT,CSAMRQGGTGELFF
TRBD2,TRBV11-2,many,TRBJ2-7,TGTGCCAGCAGCTTAGACGGGTCTAGCGGGAGGAATACCTACGAGCAGTACTTC,CASSLDGSSGRNTYEQYF
TRBD2,TRBV4-3,.,TRBJ2-5,TGCGCCAGCAGCCAATCCGTGTCTAGCGGGGGGACTCTCCAAGAGACCCAGTACTTC,CASSQSVSSGGTLQETQYF